This T cell receptor beta chain was obtained from a study of blood T cell repertoires in COVID-19. As for the study in general: Donors in the United States, Italy and Spain gave samples during acute or convalescent COVID-19.

The CDR3 is made up of 18 amino acids. CDR1 and CDR2 from the germline V gene are SGHRS and YFSETQ. With 0 bases removed from V and 0 bases from J, the gap between germline ends came to 18 bases. As handled by the study authors: For nucleated cells, counts were estimated from reference gene primer amplification. The assay was immunoSEQ multiplex PCR, and TCRdb's table has in-frame clones only and misses some. The V and J calls and the clone size are those of that table, but D and trimming were determined from the DNA. Of 180,000 or so clones in the sample, roughly 81% were seen once. Seattle-derived patients entered the study during active infection and were followed longitudinally.

This chain uses TRBV5-1 with TRBJ1-1; no clear D. The TCR was taken from a woman in her forties with COVID-19, enrolled during active disease. Sequencing was performed on peripheral blood. The CDR3 loop reads CASSLAGYGFPMNTEAFF. For the CDR3, the DNA is TGCGCCAGCAGCTTGGCGGGGTATGGGTTTCCCATGAACACTGAAGCTTTCTTT.